These 2 T cell receptor beta chains originate from one sample sequenced in a study of cytomegalovirus exposure and HLA in healthy donors. The PCR had 60 Vbeta and 13 Jbeta primers. Profiling relied on immunoSEQ multiplex PCR, and the TCRdb table lists in-frame clones only, not all of them. The sample holds some 140,000 clones, 76% seen once. The specimen sequenced was PBMCs. These receptor sequences come from a man aged 35-49 years in good health and CMV-seronegative.

This clone came up a few times. The V gene is TRBV6-5, the J gene TRBJ2-1; 15 bases align to TRBD2. CDR1 and CDR2 (germline): MNHEY, SVGAGI. CDR3 size: 16 residues. The V segment lost 3 bases and the J segment 7 bases; nucleotides outside the gene matches: 4. The CDR3 is CASSYAGTSGRNEQFF. The CDR3 DNA sequence: TGTGCCAGCAGTTATGCCGGGACTAGCGGGAGGAATGAGCAGTTCTTC.

This clone was seen more than once but under ten times. The chain couples TRBV15 to TRBJ1-5; weak D call: TRBD1 (5 bases). The CDR3 has 14 residues. Germline V gene lookup returns CDR1 LNHNV and CDR2 YYDKDF (reference sequence). V was pared by 6 bases and J by 0 bases, with 9 bases between. This CDR3 reads CATSAGSSNQPQHF. CDR3 DNA: TGTGCCACCAGTGCAGGGTCTAGCAATCAGCCCCAGCATTTT.